The 21 T cell receptor beta chains below all came from one sample that was sequenced in a study of CD8+CD57+ T cells in acquired aplastic anemia. Both TCR beta VDJ combination and CDR3 sequence profiling were carried out. Genomic DNA was the template for this profiling. TCRdb itself ran the reads through MiXCR, one entry per CDR3 protein. The top ten clones hold 0.9% to 1.2% of a sample with about 220,000 distinct CDR3 sequences, about 37% of them seen once. The sequenced material came from sorted CD4+, CD8+, or CD8+CD57+ T cells (not recorded which) from PBMCs. Every receptor here comes from a human donor in good health, serving as a control.

This clonotype has ten or more counts. The chain joins TRBV4-1 to TRBJ2-7; possible D gene TRBD1, 5 bases. This CDR3 is 14 amino acids long. V lost 0 bases and J 3 bases, leaving 9 bases between the germline ends. Germline V lookup: CDR1 MGHRA, CDR2 YSYEKL. The CDR3 nucleotides read TGCGCCAGCAGCCAAGAGGGAAGGGGCTACGAGCAGTACTTC. It is translated as CASSQEGRGYEQYF.

This clonotype was counted between two and nine times. V gene TRBV11-2 combines with J gene TRBJ1-4; D is undetermined. The germline V gene has CDR1 SGHAT and CDR2 FQNNGV. The CDR3 is made up of 14 amino acids. Deletions cut 5 bases from V and 8 bases from J, with 15 bases between. CDR3 nucleotides: TGTGCCAGCAGCCACCCCCTAAGCTCCGAAAAACTGTTTTTT. Its protein is CASSHPLSSEKLFF.

This clonotype has ten or more counts. In DNA form, the CDR3 reads TGTGCCAGTAGTGTAACCGGGACGCTGACCTACAATGAGCAGTTCTTC. Its protein product is CASSVTGTLTYNEQFF. The chain has TRBV19 and TRBJ2-1, with D possibly being TRBD1 or TRBD2 (5 bases each). CDR1 and CDR2 from the germline V gene are LNHDA and SQIVND (reference sequence). The CDR3 extends over 16 amino acids. The V end lost 5 bases, the J end lost 2 bases, and 16 bases lay between the germline ends.

Remarks on this clonotype: A much larger clone differs by one base, so this may be a read error. V is TRBV19 and J is TRBJ2-7, with 9 bases identical to TRBD1. This CDR3 has 17 residues. V shed 5 bases, J shed 2 bases, and the junction held 13 bases outside the gene matches. Germline loops: CDR1 LNHDA, CDR2 SQIVND (reference sequence). In DNA form, the CDR3 reads TGTGCCAGTAGTGTGGATGTAACAGGGGGCGCCCCCTACGAGCAGTACTTC. Translation: CASSVDVTGGAPYEQYF.

Concerning this clonotype itself: This may be a read error: a much more frequent sequence differs by one nucleotide. The gene calls are TRBV6-5 and TRBJ1-2, with 9 positions matching TRBD1. V gave up 0 bases and J gave up 7 bases; unmatched junction bases: 3. The germline CDR1 and CDR2 sequences are MNHEY and SVGAGI. This CDR3 has 14 residues. The DNA of the CDR3 is TGTGCCAGCAGTTACTCGGTGACAGGGGGTGGCTACACCTTC. Its protein product is CASSYSVTGGGYTF.

The rearrangement joins TRBV3-1 to TRBJ2-1, with 7 positions matching TRBD2. V dropped 2 bases and J dropped 3; count of bases not matched to a gene: 4. The CDR3 has 15 amino acids. Germline-derived CDR1 and CDR2 are LGHDT and YNNKEL (reference sequence). The CDR3 loop is CASSQWRGNYNEQFF. In DNA form, the CDR3 reads TGTGCCAGCAGCCAATGGCGGGGGAACTACAATGAGCAGTTCTTC.

The V and J genes are TRBV10-2 and TRBJ1-2; a weak D match, TRBD1 (6 bases). V was pared by 2 bases and J by 2 bases, with 9 bases between. The germline gives CDR1 WSHSY, CDR2 SAAADI. The CDR3 runs 14 residues. The CDR3 DNA reads as TGCGCCAGCAGTGAGGCGGGACACAACTATGGCTACACCTTC. As protein: CASSEAGHNYGYTF.

As to this clonotype: Since a much larger clone is just one base distant, this may be a read error. The chain employs TRBV9 and TRBJ2-1, with D possibly TRBD1 on 7 matching bases. Looked up from germline, CDR1 is SGDLS and CDR2 is YYNGEE. The CDR3 runs to 15 residues. The CDR3 sequence is CASRDGGRQGNGQFF. CDR3 DNA sequence: TGTGCCAGCAGAGACGGGGGTAGACAGGGCAATGGGCAGTTCTTC. The full variable domain, its missing parts supplied by reference TRBV9 and TRBJ2-1, is DSGVTQTPKHLITATGQRVTLRCSPRSGDLSVYWYQQSLDQGLQFLIQYYNGEERAKGNILERFSAQQFPDLHSELNLSSLELGDSALYFCASRDGGRQGNGQFFGPGTRLTVL.

This clonotype was found many times. This chain uses TRBV11-2 with TRBJ2-7; 10 bases are a match to TRBD1. The CDR3 totals 16 residues. After removal of 4 bases from V and 3 bases from J, the junction contained 9 bases not matched to a gene. Germline CDR1 SGHAT, CDR2 FQNNGV. DNA for the CDR3: TGTGCCAGCAGCTCAATTATCGGGACAGGGGACTACGAGCAGTACTTC. Its protein product is CASSSIIGTGDYEQYF.

In regard to this clonotype: Because the CDR3 is missing its conserved closing phenylalanine or tryptophan, this is likely a read error. This chain connects TRBV19 to TRBJ2-7; 10 nucleotides agree with TRBD2. The CDR3 runs to 12 residues. J gave up 2 bases and V 10 bases, and 2 bases lay outside the gene matches. The V gene's germline CDR1 is LNHDA and CDR2 SQIVND (reference sequence). CDR3 sequence (DNA): TGTGCCACGAGCGGGAGGGCCTACGAGCAGTACCTC. Encoded protein: CATSGRAYEQYL.

A word on this clonotype: This may stem from a read error, because a much larger clone lies one nucleotide away. The chain couples TRBV7-2 to TRBJ2-7; a possible D gene is TRBD1 (6 bases). The CDR3 runs 15 residues. Looked up from germline, CDR1 is SGHTA and CDR2 is FQGNSA. CDR3 residues: CAGSPSDSRAYEQYF. CDR3 in DNA: TGTGCCGGCAGCCCATCGGACAGCAGGGCCTACGAGCAGTACTTC. Drawing the rest from reference TRBV7-2 and TRBJ2-7, the complete variable domain is GAGVSQSPSNKVTEKGKDVELRCDPISGHTALYWYRQSLGQGLEFLIYFQGNSAPDKSGLPSDRFSAERTGGSVSTLTIQRTQQEDSAVYLCAGSPSDSRAYEQYFGPGTRLTVT.

The J gene is TRBJ1-2, the V gene TRBV19; 7 nucleotides align to TRBD1. V lost 10 bases, J lost 2 bases, and 19 bases stayed unmatched. CDR1 is LNHDA, CDR2 SQIVND, per germline (reference sequence). The CDR3 is 17 residues long. DNA for the CDR3: TGTGCCACCTACGGGACAGCCCGTCGGGGGGAGAACTATGGCTACACCTTC. Protein product: CATYGTARRGENYGYTF.

V gene TRBV2 combines with J gene TRBJ2-3; D remains ambiguous. CDR3 length equals 13 residues. Trimming left V 7 bases short and J 2 bases short, with 10 bases between. Germline loops: CDR1 SNHLY, CDR2 FYNNEI. The CDR3 DNA reads TGTGCCAGCAATAAAGGCACCACAGATACGCAGTATTTT. Its translation is CASNKGTTDTQYF.

This clonotype was observed a handful of times. A much larger clone is a single base away; this may be a read error. This chain connects TRBV7-9 to TRBJ1-6; perhaps TRBD1 as D (5 bases). There are 15 residues in the CDR3. From germline, CDR1 is SEHNR and CDR2 FQNEAQ (reference sequence). CDR3 coding DNA: TGTGCCCGCAGCCCGACCCGGGGGTTTAATTCACCCCTCCACTTT. Amino acid sequence: CARSPTRGFNSPLHF.

The V call is TRBV15, the J call TRBJ2-5, with 7 bases identical to TRBD2. The CDR3 spans 17 residues. Germline V gives CDR1 LNHNV, CDR2 YYDKDF (reference sequence). Losses at the gene ends were 0 bases for V and 4 bases for J; bases not matched to a gene: 11. CDR3 protein: CATSRERAGRGGETQYF. DNA of the CDR3: TGTGCCACCAGCAGAGAACGTGCAGGGAGGGGTGGAGAGACCCAGTACTTC.

In its sample, this clonotype was seen many times. The V and J genes are TRBV19 and TRBJ2-7; no definite D call. This CDR3 is built from 14 residues. Trimming pared 1 base from V and 4 bases from J, leaving 11 bases between. The germline gives CDR1 LNHDA, CDR2 SQIVND (reference sequence). The CDR3 DNA follows: TGTGCCAGTAGTATAGTGCTCCAGGAGTACGAGCAGTACTTC. Translation: CASSIVLQEYEQYF.

V gene TRBV20-1 combines with J gene TRBJ2-2; tentatively, D is TRBD2 (5 bases). V dropped 0 bases and J dropped 3 bases, with 11 bases sitting between them. CDR1 is DFQATT, CDR2 SNEGSKA, per germline (reference sequence). The CDR3 loop spans 15 amino acids. The CDR3 nucleotides read TGCAGTGCTAGAGATCGACTACTAGACACCGGGGAGCTGTTTTTT. Encoded protein: CSARDRLLDTGELFF.

The chain uses TRBV24-1 and TRBJ2-3; 7 positions match TRBD2. In germline, CDR1 is KGHDR, CDR2 SFDVKD. The CDR3 runs to 18 residues. The junction had 13 bases not matched to a gene; V was cut back by 3 bases and J by 2 bases. The CDR3 sequence: CATSDVLAAQSYTDTQYF. CDR3 DNA sequence: TGTGCCACCAGTGATGTGCTAGCGGCGCAGTCTTACACAGATACGCAGTATTTT.

In the case of this clonotype: This sequence may be a read error, since a much larger clone differs from it by one base. A read error is likely, as this CDR3 ends without the conserved phenylalanine or tryptophan. The chain joins TRBV7-3 to TRBJ1-1, with 10 bases lining up with TRBD1. V shed 4 bases, J shed 1 base, and the junction held 3 bases outside the gene matches. This CDR3 region has 15 residues. Germline values: CDR1 SGHTA, CDR2 FQGTGA. For the CDR3, the DNA is TGTGCCAGCAGCTCGGGACAGGGGACGAACACTGAAGCTTTCCTT. Translation: CASSSGQGTNTEAFL.

This clonotype appeared many times. V and J are TRBV4-1 and TRBJ1-2; 7 bases align to TRBD1. This CDR3 is 13 amino acids long. The ends lost 3 bases at V and 6 bases at J; junction bases unmatched: 4. Germline V lookup: CDR1 MGHRA, CDR2 YSYEKL. The CDR3 sequence is CASSQRGQDGYTF. The CDR3 nucleotides read TGCGCCAGCAGCCAGAGAGGACAGGATGGCTACACCTTC.

The V gene is TRBV3-1, the J gene TRBJ2-7; D may match TRBD1 or TRBD2 (5 bases each). Germline values: CDR1 LGHDT, CDR2 YNNKEL (reference sequence). V was shortened by 3 bases and J by 7 bases, with 22 bases between the two germline ends. The CDR3 sequence is 16 residues long. The CDR3: CASSHWGSGGFEEQYF. CDR3 coding DNA: TGTGCCAGCAGCCATTGGGGCAGTGGGGGTTTTGAAGAGCAGTACTTC.